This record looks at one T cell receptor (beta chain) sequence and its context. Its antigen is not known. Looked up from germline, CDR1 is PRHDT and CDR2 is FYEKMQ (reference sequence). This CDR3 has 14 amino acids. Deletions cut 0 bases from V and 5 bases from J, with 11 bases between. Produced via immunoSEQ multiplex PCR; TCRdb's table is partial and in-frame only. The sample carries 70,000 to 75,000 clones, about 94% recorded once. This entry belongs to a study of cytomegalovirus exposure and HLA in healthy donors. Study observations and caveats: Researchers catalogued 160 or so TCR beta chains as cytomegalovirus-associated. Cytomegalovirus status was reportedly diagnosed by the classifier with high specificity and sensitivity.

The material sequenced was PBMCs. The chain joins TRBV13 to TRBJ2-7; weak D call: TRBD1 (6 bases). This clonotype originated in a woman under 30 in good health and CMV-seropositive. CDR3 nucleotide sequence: TGTGCCAGCAGCTTAGGTAGGGGGATCGACGAGCAGTACTTC. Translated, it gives CASSLGRGIDEQYF.